This T cell receptor beta chain was profiled in a study of cytomegalovirus exposure and HLA in healthy donors. Whole-study findings and limits: TCR beta chain V- and J-gene trimming was linked, in a later analysis, to a missense variant in DCLRE1C. More clonal expansion characterized HLA-associated TCR beta chains than equally common others in a later analysis. Reported findings show TCR beta sequences accurately forecast HLA-A and HLA-B alleles in most subjects.

This clone was recorded only once. The antigen remains unidentified. 13 Jbeta primers and 60 Vbeta primers were used for the PCR. This table comes from immunoSEQ multiplex PCR, and its TCRdb copy is limited to in-frame clones, with some not included. The sample lists around 78,000 clones, 55% to 75% occurring once. The sequence came from a man aged 25 to 45 in good health and CMV-seropositive. Material: PBMCs.

The CDR3 here is CASSAGDSNQPQHF. The CDR3 DNA sequence: TGTGCCAGCAGTGCCGGGGATAGCAATCAGCCCCAGCATTTT. This chain joins TRBV6-4 and TRBJ1-5; D is ambiguous. The CDR3 has 14 residues. The germline V and J ends were trimmed by 4 bases and 0 bases, with 7 bases remaining between them. From germline, CDR1 is MRHNA and CDR2 SNTAGT.